A single sample gave rise to the 18 T cell receptor beta chains below, sequenced in a study of blood T cells in healthy people across ages. Combining a sample-barcoded 5' primer with a J-beta primer mix, a second PCR ran for roughly 6 to 12 cycles. TCRdb reprocessed the 5' RACE reads with MiXCR, giving one entry per CDR3 protein. The sample shows more than 750,000 distinct CDR3 sequences, approximately 32% of them seen only once. This sample was also put to use in a study of T cells of mothers and their children.

Sequences were obtained from blood. These receptors came from a woman in her 40s in good health.

This clonotype has a single count. A much larger clone differs from this one at a single base, so this may be a read error. The rearrangement uses TRBV11-2 and TRBJ2-5; 12 bases are a match to TRBD2. The V gene end was trimmed by 5 bases and the J gene end by 11 bases; junction bases not matched to a gene: 18. Germline CDR1 and CDR2: SGHAT and FQNNGV. The CDR3 is made up of 17 amino acids. This CDR3 reads CASSPRLAGDSVNEQYF. The CDR3 DNA reads TGTGCCAGCAGCCCGCGACTAGCGGGGGACTCGGTGAATGAGCAGTACTTC.

The chain links TRBV6-5 to TRBJ1-1, with a possible D match to TRBD1 (6 bases). The CDR3 is 16 amino acids. The germline V gene encodes CDR1 MNHEY and CDR2 SVGAGI. Trimming stripped 1 base from V and 1 base from J, with 13 bases between. The CDR3 here is CASSYFTLTGNTEAFF. In DNA form, the CDR3 reads TGTGCCAGCAGTTACTTCACCTTGACAGGGAACACTGAAGCTTTCTTT.

V is TRBV7-2 and J is TRBJ1-6; the match to TRBD1 covers 9 bases. Germline CDR1 reads SGHTA; CDR2 reads FQGNSA. The CDR3 is 16 amino acids. V dropped 3 bases and J dropped 6; count of bases not matched to a gene: 6. The chain's CDR3 is CASSFPGQGSNSPLHF. CDR3 DNA sequence: TGTGCCAGCAGCTTCCCGGGACAGGGCTCTAATTCACCCCTCCACTTT. The full variable domain, with the rest looked up from reference TRBV7-2 and TRBJ1-6, is GAGVSQSPSNKVTEKGKDVELRCDPISGHTALYWYRQSLGQGLEFLIYFQGNSAPDKSGLPSDRFSAERTGGSVSTLTIQRTQQEDSAVYLCASSFPGQGSNSPLHFGNGTRLTVT.

The genes are TRBV19 and TRBJ1-1; D uncertain. The germline V and J ends were trimmed by 2 bases and 0 bases, with 7 bases remaining between them. The CDR3 runs 14 residues. Germline CDR1 LNHDA, CDR2 SQIVND (reference sequence). The chain's CDR3 is CASSIRQMNTEAFF. In DNA, the CDR3 is TGTGCCAGTAGTATACGCCAGATGAACACTGAAGCTTTCTTT.

This clonotype was seen repeatedly, ten times or more. V is TRBV20-1 and J is TRBJ2-1; possibly TRBD1 or TRBD2 for D (6 bases each). There are 15 residues in the CDR3. The V end lost 3 bases, the J end lost 0 bases, and 12 bases lay between the germline ends. Germline V gene lookup returns CDR1 DFQATT and CDR2 SNEGSKA (reference sequence). In DNA form, the CDR3 reads TGCAGTGCTAGGACAAGGGGGGTCTCCTACAATGAGCAGTTCTTC. It translates to CSARTRGVSYNEQFF.

The gene calls are TRBV6-2 or TRBV6-3 and TRBJ2-1, with a possible D match to TRBD1 (5 bases). The length of the CDR3 is 14 residues. V was trimmed by 0 bases and J by 7 bases, leaving 10 bases between them. Germline lookup yields CDR1 MNHEY and CDR2 SVGEGT. DNA of the CDR3: TGTGCCAGCAGTTACTCCCAGGGCCCGAATGAGCAGTTCTTC. Translating it yields CASSYSQGPNEQFF.

This clonotype was detected many times. An end of the junction does not agree with germline; a read error may underlie this. The rearrangement joins TRBV4-1 to TRBJ2-7; 9 bases agree with TRBD1. Per the germline V gene, CDR1 is MGHRA and CDR2 is YSYEKL. The CDR3 runs to 13 residues. The CDR3 region has the DNA TGTGCCAGCAGCCAGACAGGGGGGTACGAGCAGTACTTC. Its translation: CASSQTGGYEQYF.

With respect to this clonotype: An end of the junction does not agree with germline; a read error may underlie this. The CDR3 is CASSLGTGPAATNEELFF. The CDR3 nucleotides read TGTGCCAGCAGTTTAGGGACAGGGCCCGCAGCAACTAATGAAGAACTGTTTTTT. The rearrangement links TRBV12-3 or TRBV12-4 to TRBJ1-4; TRBD1 matches at 8 bases. This CDR3 comprises 18 residues.

J is TRBJ2-1 and V is TRBV29-1, with D possibly matching TRBD2 (5 bases). The CDR3 covers 14 residues. CDR1 and CDR2 (germline): SQVTM, ANQGSEA. The ends were cut back, 3 bases at V and 0 bases at J, with 9 bases in the middle. The CDR3 DNA is TGCAGCGTTGAGTACGGGGACTCCTACAATGAGCAGTTCTTC. Amino acid sequence: CSVEYGDSYNEQFF.

This clonotype came up a few times. V gene TRBV29-1 combines with J gene TRBJ1-1; no clear D. Germline CDR1 and CDR2: SQVTM and ANQGSEA. The CDR3 contains 12 residues. CDR3 nucleotides: TGCAGTTACAGCCTGTCGGACACTGAAGCTTTCTTT. The encoded protein is CSYSLSDTEAFF. The full variable domain, with the rest looked up from reference TRBV29-1 and TRBJ1-1, is SAVISQKPSRDICQRGTSLTIQCQVDSQVTMMFWYRQQPGQSLTLIATANQGSEATYESGFVIDKFPISRPNLTFSTLTVSNMSPEDSSIYLCSYSLSDTEAFFGQGTRLTVV.

CDR3 DNA: TGCAGCGGCCTGGGTGACACTGAAGCTTTCTTT. It specifies CSGLGDTEAFF. The gene calls are TRBV20-1 and TRBJ1-1; D is ambiguous. Germline CDR1 reads DFQATT; CDR2 reads SNEGSKA (reference sequence). The CDR3 runs 11 residues.

This chain joins TRBV28 and TRBJ2-5, with D possibly matching TRBD1 (5 bases). CDR1 is MDHEN and CDR2 is SYDVKM in the germline V gene. V was cut by 4 bases and J by 13 bases, with 16 bases left in between. The CDR3 has 12 amino acids. In DNA form, the CDR3 reads TGTGCCAGCAGTTCCGTCGGCCAGGGATGGTACTTC. It codes for CASSSVGQGWYF.

There are many counts of this clonotype. J is TRBJ2-7 and V is TRBV20-1, with 9 nucleotides matching TRBD2. CDR3 size: 18 residues. Trimming took 2 bases from V and 0 from J; bases not matched to a gene: 14. The germline CDR1 and CDR2 sequences are DFQATT and SNEGSKA (reference sequence). CDR3 protein: CSARSAPGSGGLSYEQYF. CDR3 in DNA: TGCAGTGCTAGATCGGCCCCTGGTAGCGGGGGACTCTCCTACGAGCAGTACTTC.

As for this clonotype: A much larger clone is a single base away; this may be a read error. DNA of the CDR3: TGCGCCAGCGGCCAAAAACGACAGGGGATCTCCTACGAGCAGTACTTC. Amino acid sequence: CASGQKRQGISYEQYF. The genes are TRBV4-1 and TRBJ2-4; 8 nucleotides match TRBD1. The DNA end is a closer match to TRBJ2-7, so the J assignment may be wrong. CDR3 length: 16 residues. From germline, CDR1 is MGHRA and CDR2 YSYEKL.

This clonotype was seen a handful of times. The rearrangement uses TRBV2 and TRBJ1-6; the D gene is possibly TRBD1 (6 bases). The CDR3 is 14 amino acids. CDR1 and CDR2 from the germline V gene are SNHLY and FYNNEI. Trimming took off 9 bases at V and 7 bases at J, with 16 bases between the two ends. This CDR3 is CASQGHLGNSPLHF. The CDR3 DNA is TGTGCCAGTCAGGGACACCTTGGGAATTCACCCCTCCACTTT. Filled out from reference TRBV2 and TRBJ1-6, the complete variable domain reads EPEVTQTPSHQVTQMGQEVILRCVPISNHLYFYWYRQILGQKVEFLVSFYNNEISEKSEIFDDQFSVERPDGSNFTLKIRSTKLEDSAMYFCASQGHLGNSPLHFGNGTRLTVT.

This clonotype has a handful of counts. The V and J genes are TRBV28 and TRBJ2-5, with 7 bases identical to TRBD1. This CDR3 comprises 13 residues. V trimming: 7 bases; J trimming: 1 base; junction bases outside the gene matches: 3. Germline CDR1 and CDR2: MDHEN and SYDVKM. Written as DNA, the CDR3 is TGTGCCAGCAATCCAGGGGGCCAAGAGACCCAGTACTTC. Amino acid sequence: CASNPGGQETQYF.

The rearrangement joins TRBV9 to TRBJ2-5; D tentatively reads TRBD1 or TRBD2 (6 bases each). Trimming shortened V by 4 bases and J by 2 bases, and 18 bases separated the two germline ends. The germline gives CDR1 SGDLS, CDR2 YYNGEE. The CDR3 runs 16 residues. CDR3 in amino acids: CASSFEGGPIQETQYF. The CDR3 DNA is TGTGCCAGCAGCTTTGAGGGGGGACCCATACAAGAGACCCAGTACTTC.

The CDR3 bases are TGTGCCAGCAGCCCCCGACAGGGGAGCTCTGGGGCCAACGTCCTGACTTTC. Translating gives CASSPRQGSSGANVLTF. The V and J genes are TRBV7-9 and TRBJ2-6; 8 bases are shared with TRBD1. V dropped 5 bases and J dropped 0; count of bases not matched to a gene: 6. The CDR3 loop spans 17 amino acids. The germline V gene has CDR1 SEHNR and CDR2 FQNEAQ (reference sequence).